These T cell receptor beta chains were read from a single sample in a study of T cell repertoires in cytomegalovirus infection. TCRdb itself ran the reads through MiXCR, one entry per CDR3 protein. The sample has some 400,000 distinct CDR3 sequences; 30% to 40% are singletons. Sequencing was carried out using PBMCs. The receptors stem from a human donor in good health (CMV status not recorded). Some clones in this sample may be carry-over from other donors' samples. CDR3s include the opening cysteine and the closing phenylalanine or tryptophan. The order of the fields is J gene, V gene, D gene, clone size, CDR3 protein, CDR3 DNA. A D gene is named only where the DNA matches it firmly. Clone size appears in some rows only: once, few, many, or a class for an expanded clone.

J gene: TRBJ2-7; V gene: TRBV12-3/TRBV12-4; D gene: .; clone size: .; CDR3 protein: CASSFGQVYEQYF; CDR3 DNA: TGTGCCAGCAGTTTCGGTCAGGTCTACGAGCAGTACTTC
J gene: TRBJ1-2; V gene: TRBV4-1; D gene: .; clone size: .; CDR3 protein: CASSQEQGRDGYTF; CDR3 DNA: TGTGCCAGCAGCCAAGAACAGGGTCGCGATGGCTACACCTTC
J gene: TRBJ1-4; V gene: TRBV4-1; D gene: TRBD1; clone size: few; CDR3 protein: CASSQAPTGGQEKLFF; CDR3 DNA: TGCGCCAGCAGCCAAGCCCCGACAGGGGGCCAGGAAAAACTGTTTTTT
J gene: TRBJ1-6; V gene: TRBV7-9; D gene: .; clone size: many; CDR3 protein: CASRPGTARSPLHF; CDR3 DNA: TGTGCCAGCAGGCCCGGGACGGCGCGCTCACCCCTCCACTTT
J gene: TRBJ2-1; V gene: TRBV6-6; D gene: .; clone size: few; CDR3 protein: CASISGGTNQQFF; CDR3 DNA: TGTGCCAGCATATCCGGGGGTACCAACCAGCAGTTCTTC
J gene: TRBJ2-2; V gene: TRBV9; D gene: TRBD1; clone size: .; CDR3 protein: CASSLYPSTRDRGVTGELFF; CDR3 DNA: TGTGCCAGCAGTCTCTACCCGTCAACCCGGGACAGGGGTGTGACCGGGGAGCTGTTTTTT
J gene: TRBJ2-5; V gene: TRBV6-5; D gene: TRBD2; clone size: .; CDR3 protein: CATQLAGGQETQYF; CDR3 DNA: TGTGCCACCCAACTAGCGGGTGGCCAAGAGACCCAGTACTTC
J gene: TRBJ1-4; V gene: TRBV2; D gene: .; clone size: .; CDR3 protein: CASSAIPGAYSEKLFF; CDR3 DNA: TGTGCCAGCAGTGCGATCCCGGGGGCTTATAGTGAAAAACTGTTTTTT
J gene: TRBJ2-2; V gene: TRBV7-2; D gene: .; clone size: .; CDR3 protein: CATGRTNTGELFF; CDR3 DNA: TGTGCCACCGGGCGTACGAACACCGGGGAGCTGTTTTTT
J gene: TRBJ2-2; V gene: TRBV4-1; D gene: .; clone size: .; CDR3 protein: CASRPILRTGELFF; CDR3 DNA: TGCGCCAGCAGACCAATTCTGAGGACCGGGGAGCTGTTTTTT
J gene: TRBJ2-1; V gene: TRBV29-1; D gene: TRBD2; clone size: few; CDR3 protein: CSVGRAGVSYNEQFF; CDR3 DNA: TGCAGCGTTGGGCGAGCGGGGGTATCCTACAATGAGCAGTTCTTC
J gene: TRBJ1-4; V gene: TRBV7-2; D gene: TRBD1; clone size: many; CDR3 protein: CASSQGAAQNEKLFF; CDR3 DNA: TGTGCCAGCAGCCAGGGGGCAGCCCAAAATGAAAAACTGTTTTTT
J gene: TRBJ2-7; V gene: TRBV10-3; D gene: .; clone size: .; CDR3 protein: CAISDSYEQYF; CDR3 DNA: TGTGCCATCAGTGACAGCTACGAGCAGTACTTC
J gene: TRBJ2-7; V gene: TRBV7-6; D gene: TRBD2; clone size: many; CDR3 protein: CASSGFGVAGGLSSYEQYF; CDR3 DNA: TGTGCCAGCAGCGGCTTTGGGGTAGCGGGGGGCCTGAGCTCCTACGAGCAGTACTTC
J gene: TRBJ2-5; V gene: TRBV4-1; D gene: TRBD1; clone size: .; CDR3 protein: CASSPPGWDSQETQYF; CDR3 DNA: TGCGCCAGCAGCCCCCCAGGGTGGGACAGCCAAGAGACCCAGTACTTC
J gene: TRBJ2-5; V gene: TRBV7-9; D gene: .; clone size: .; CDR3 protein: CASSLSPETQYF; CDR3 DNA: TGTGCCAGCAGCTTATCCCCCGAGACCCAGTACTTC
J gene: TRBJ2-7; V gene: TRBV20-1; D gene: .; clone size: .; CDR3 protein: CSAERAPTDEQYF; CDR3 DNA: TGCAGTGCTGAGCGGGCCCCCACCGACGAGCAGTACTTC
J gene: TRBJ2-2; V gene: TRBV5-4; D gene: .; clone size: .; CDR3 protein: CASSDRGGAVTGELFF; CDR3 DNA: TGTGCCAGCAGCGATCGAGGGGGGGCAGTGACCGGGGAGCTGTTTTTT
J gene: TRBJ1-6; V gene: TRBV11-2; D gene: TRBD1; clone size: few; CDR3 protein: CASSLDRGFSSPLHF; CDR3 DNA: TGTGCCAGCAGCCTGGACAGGGGGTTTAGTTCACCCCTCCACTTT
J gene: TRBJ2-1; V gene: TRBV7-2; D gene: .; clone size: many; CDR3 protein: CASSRPTGGRPKDEQFF; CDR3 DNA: TGTGCCAGCAGCCGTCCAACGGGTGGGAGACCGAAGGATGAGCAGTTCTTC
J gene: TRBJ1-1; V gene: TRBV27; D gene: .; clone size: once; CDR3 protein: CATGTGRFTEAFF; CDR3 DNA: TGTGCCACCGGTACAGGGAGGTTTACTGAAGCTTTCTTT
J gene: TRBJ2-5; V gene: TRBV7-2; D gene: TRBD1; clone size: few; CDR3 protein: CASSLRWTGIFETQYF; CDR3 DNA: TGTGCCAGCAGCTTACGTTGGACAGGGATATTTGAGACCCAGTACTTC
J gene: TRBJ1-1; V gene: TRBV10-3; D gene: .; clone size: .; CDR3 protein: CAIRRTGSDTEAFF; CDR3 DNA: TGTGCCATCAGGAGAACAGGGTCGGACACTGAAGCTTTCTTT
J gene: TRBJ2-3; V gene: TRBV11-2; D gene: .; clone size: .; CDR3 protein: CASIPRGAGWGTDTQYF; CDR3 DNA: TGTGCCAGCATCCCTCGGGGGGCGGGGTGGGGCACAGATACGCAGTATTTT
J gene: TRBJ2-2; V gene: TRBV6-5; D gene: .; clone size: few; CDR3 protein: CASSYVGPGELFF; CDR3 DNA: TGTGCCAGCAGTTACGTGGGGCCCGGGGAGCTGTTTTTT
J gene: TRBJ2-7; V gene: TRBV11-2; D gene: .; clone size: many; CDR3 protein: CASRKTALPYEQYF; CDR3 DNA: TGTGCCAGCAGGAAGACAGCTTTACCCTACGAGCAGTACTTC
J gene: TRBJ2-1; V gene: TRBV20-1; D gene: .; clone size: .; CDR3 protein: CSARWVAFNEQFF; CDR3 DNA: TGCAGTGCTAGGTGGGTGGCCTTCAATGAGCAGTTCTTC
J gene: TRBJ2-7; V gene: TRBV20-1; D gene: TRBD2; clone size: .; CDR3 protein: CSAPSGGWGEQYF; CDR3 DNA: TGCAGTGCCCCGAGCGGGGGTTGGGGCGAGCAGTACTTC
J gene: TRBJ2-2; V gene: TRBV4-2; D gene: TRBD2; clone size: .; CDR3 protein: CASSHETSGGNTGELFF; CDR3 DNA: TGTGCCAGCAGCCATGAGACTAGCGGGGGGAACACCGGGGAGCTGTTTTTT
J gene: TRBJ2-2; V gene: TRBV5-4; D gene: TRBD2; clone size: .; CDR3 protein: CASSLSGVTPGELFF; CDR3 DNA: TGTGCCAGCAGCCTTAGCGGGGTGACCCCCGGGGAGCTGTTTTTT
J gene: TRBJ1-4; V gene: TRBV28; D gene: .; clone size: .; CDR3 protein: CASSSGGNEKLFF; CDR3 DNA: TGTGCCAGCAGTTCCGGGGGGAATGAAAAACTGTTTTTT
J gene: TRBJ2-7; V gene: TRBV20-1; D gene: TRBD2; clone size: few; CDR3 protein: CSARDRAGAIYEQYF; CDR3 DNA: TGCAGTGCTAGAGATCGAGCGGGGGCCATCTACGAGCAGTACTTC
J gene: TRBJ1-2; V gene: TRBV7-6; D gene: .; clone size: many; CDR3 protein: CASSRSSGLFYGYTF; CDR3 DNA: TGTGCCAGCAGCAGATCTTCGGGACTTTTCTATGGCTACACCTTC
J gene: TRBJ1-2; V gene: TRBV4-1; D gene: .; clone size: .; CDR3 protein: CASSPLDSNYGYTF; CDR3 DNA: TGCGCCAGCAGCCCGTTGGACAGCAACTATGGCTACACCTTC
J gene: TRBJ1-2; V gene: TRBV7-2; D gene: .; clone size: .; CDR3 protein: CTSSAIPGSHGYTF; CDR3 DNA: TGTACCAGCAGCGCCATCCCGGGGTCCCATGGCTACACCTTC
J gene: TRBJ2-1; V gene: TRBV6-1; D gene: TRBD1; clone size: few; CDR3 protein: CASSEYDRGWFF; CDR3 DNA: TGTGCCAGCAGTGAGTACGACAGGGGTTGGTTCTTC
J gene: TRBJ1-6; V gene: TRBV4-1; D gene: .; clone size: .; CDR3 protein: CASRQITQGTFSPLHF; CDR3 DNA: TGCGCCAGCCGCCAGATAACACAGGGCACGTTTTCACCCCTCCACTTT
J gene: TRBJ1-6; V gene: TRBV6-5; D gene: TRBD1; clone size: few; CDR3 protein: CASSYRTGEISPLHF; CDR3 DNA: TGTGCCAGCAGTTATCGGACAGGGGAGATATCACCCCTCCACTTT
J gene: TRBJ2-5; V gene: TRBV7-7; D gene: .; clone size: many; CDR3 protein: CASSLAPSGLWETQYF; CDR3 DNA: TGTGCCAGCAGCTTAGCGCCAAGCGGTCTCTGGGAGACCCAGTACTTC
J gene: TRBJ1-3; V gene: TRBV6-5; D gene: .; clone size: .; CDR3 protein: CASRTGVGGNTIYF; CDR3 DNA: TGTGCCAGCAGGACGGGGGTAGGCGGAAACACCATATATTTT
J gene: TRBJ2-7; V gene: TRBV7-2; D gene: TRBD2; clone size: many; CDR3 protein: CASSNRRRGGSYEQYF; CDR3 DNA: TGTGCCAGCAGCAATAGGAGGCGGGGGGGCTCCTACGAGCAGTACTTC
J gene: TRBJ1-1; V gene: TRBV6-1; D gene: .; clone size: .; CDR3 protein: CASSESGLNTEAFF; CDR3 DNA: TGTGCCAGCAGTGAATCGGGATTGAACACTGAAGCTTTCTTT